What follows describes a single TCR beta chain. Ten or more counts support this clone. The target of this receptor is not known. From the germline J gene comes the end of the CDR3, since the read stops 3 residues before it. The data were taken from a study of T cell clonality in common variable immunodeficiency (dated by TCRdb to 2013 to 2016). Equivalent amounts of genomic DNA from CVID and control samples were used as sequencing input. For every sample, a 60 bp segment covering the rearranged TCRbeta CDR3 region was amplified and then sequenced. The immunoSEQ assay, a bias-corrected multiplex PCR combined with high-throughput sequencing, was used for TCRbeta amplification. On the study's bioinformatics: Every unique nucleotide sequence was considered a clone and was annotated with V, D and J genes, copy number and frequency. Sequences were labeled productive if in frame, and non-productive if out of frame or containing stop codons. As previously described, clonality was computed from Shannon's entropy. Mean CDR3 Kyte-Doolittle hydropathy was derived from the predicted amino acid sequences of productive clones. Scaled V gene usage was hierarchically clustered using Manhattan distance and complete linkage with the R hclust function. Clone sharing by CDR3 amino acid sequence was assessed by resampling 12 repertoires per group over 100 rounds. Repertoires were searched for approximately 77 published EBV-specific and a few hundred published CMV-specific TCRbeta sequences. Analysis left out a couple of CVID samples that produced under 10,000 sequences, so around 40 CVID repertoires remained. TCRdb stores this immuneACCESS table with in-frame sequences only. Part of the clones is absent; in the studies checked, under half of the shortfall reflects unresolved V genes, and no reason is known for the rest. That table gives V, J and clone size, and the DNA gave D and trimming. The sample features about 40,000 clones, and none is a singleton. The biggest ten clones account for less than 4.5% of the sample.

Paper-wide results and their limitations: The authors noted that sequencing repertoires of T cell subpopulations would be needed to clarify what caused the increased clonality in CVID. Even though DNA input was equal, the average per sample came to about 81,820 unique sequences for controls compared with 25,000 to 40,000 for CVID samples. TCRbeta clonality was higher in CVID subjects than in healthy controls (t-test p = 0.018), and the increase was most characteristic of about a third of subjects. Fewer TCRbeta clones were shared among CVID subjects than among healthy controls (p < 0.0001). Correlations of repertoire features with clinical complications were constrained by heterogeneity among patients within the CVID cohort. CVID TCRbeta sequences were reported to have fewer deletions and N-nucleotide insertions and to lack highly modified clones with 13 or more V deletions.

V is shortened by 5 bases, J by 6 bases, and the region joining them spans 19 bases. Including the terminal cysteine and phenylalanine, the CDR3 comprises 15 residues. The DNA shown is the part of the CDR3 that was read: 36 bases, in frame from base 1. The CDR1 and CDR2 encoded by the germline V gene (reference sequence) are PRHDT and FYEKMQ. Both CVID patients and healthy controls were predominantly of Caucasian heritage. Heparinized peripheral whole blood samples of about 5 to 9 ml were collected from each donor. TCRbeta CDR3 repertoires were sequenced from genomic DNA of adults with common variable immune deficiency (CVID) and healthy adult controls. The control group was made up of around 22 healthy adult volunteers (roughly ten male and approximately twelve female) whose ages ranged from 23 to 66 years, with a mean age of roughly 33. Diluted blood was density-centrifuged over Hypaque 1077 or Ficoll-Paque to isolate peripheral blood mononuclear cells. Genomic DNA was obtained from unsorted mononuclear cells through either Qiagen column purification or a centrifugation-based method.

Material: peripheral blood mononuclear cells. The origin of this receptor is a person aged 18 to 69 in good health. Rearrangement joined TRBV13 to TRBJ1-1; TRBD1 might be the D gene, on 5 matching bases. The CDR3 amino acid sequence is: CASSPPTAEPPEAFF. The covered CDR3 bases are TGTGCCAGCAGCCCCCCGACAGCCGAACCTCCTGAA.